The 19 T cell receptor beta chains below were found in one sample sequenced in a study of graft-versus-host responses after intestinal transplantation. Produced via immunoSEQ multiplex PCR; TCRdb's table is partial and in-frame only. In the table there are around 33,000 clones, about 94% of which are singletons. The specimen was PBMCs, collected 16 days after intestinal transplant. Receptors originate from a human patient who received an intestinal transplant, so some T cells may come from the graft donor.

The chain's CDR3 is CASSPTGVQAKNIQYF. The CDR3 bases are TGTGCCAGCAGTCCCACAGGGGTTCAGGCCAAAAACATTCAGTACTTC. This sequence joins TRBV6-6 and TRBJ2-4, with 7 bases matching TRBD1. The CDR3 has 16 residues. V was pared by 5 bases and J by 1 base, with 8 bases of the junction left unmatched. Germline loops: CDR1 MNHNY, CDR2 SVGAGI (reference sequence).

This chain uses TRBV5-6 with TRBJ1-1; D remains unclear. V lost 0 bases, J lost 8 bases, and 14 bases lay in between. In germline, CDR1 is SGHDT, CDR2 YYEEEE. CDR3 length: 14 amino acids. The CDR3 reads CASSLGPPAREAFF. In DNA, the CDR3 is TGTGCCAGCAGCTTGGGGCCTCCGGCCCGCGAAGCTTTCTTT.

The chain employs TRBV10-1 and TRBJ1-5; 7 nucleotides line up with TRBD1. The CDR3 has 13 residues. Trimming took 10 bases from V and 4 from J; bases not matched to a gene: 7. The V gene's germline CDR1 is WNHNN and CDR2 SYGVQD (reference sequence). CDR3 in DNA: TGCGCCACCTCAACAGGGGTAAATCAGCCCCAGCATTTT. Encoded protein: CATSTGVNQPQHF.

This rearrangement joins TRBV5-4 to TRBJ2-7; D gene ambiguous. This CDR3 spans 14 amino acids. The V and J ends lost 4 bases and 1 base respectively, with 12 bases between them. Germline CDR1 and CDR2: SGHNT and YYREEE (reference sequence). As DNA, the CDR3 is TGTGCCAGCAGCCCGGTGCCCGGATCCTACGAGCAGTACTTC. This translates into CASSPVPGSYEQYF.

The rearrangement uses TRBV6-5 and TRBJ1-2, with D possibly matching TRBD1 (6 bases). Deletions cut 7 bases from V and 8 bases from J, with 14 bases between. This CDR3 has 12 amino acids. Per germline, CDR1 MNHEY and CDR2 SVGAGI. The CDR3 reads CASTLQGKGYTF. CDR3 bases: TGTGCCAGCACCCTACAGGGCAAAGGCTACACCTTC.

CDR3 nucleotides: TGTGCCAGCAGCTTGGGATTAGCTGCGGGTCAAGAGACCCAGTACTTC. Amino acid sequence: CASSLGLAAGQETQYF. V is TRBV7-2 and J is TRBJ2-5; D is possibly TRBD2 (5 bases). CDR1 and CDR2 from the germline V gene are SGHTA and FQGNSA. This CDR3 spans 16 amino acids. Trimming left V 3 bases short and J 2 bases short, with 16 bases between.

V is TRBV28 and J is TRBJ2-5; D possibly matches TRBD1 or TRBD2 (5 bases each). The V and J ends lost 4 bases and 1 base respectively, with 10 bases between them. The CDR3 totals 14 residues. Germline CDR1 and CDR2: MDHEN and SYDVKM. The CDR3 loop reads CASSSEGSQETQYF. The CDR3 DNA reads as TGTGCCAGCAGTTCCGAGGGGTCCCAAGAGACCCAGTACTTC.

This chain joins TRBV5-1 and TRBJ2-5, with TRBD1 matching over 8 bases. CDR1 SGHRS and CDR2 YFSETQ come from the germline V gene. There are 15 residues in the CDR3. The trim removed 0 bases at V and 4 bases at J, leaving 5 bases unmatched. The CDR3 sequence is CASSLVHRGTETQYF. The CDR3 nucleotides read TGCGCCAGCAGCTTGGTACACAGGGGGACAGAGACCCAGTACTTC. The full variable domain, its missing parts supplied by reference TRBV5-1 and TRBJ2-5, is KAGVTQTPRYLIKTRGQQVTLSCSPISGHRSVSWYQQTPGQGLQFLFEYFSETQRNKGNFPGRFSGRQFSNSRSEMNVSTLELGDSALYLCASSLVHRGTETQYFGPGTRLLVL.

This rearrangement joins TRBV6-5 to TRBJ1-6, with 7 bases that match TRBD1. Germline CDR1 MNHEY, CDR2 SVGAGI. V lost 6 bases to trimming and J lost 6 bases; unmatched junction nucleotides: 5. This CDR3 region has 14 residues. The CDR3 spells CASSHEGANSPLHF. Written as DNA, the CDR3 is TGTGCCAGCAGCCACGAGGGGGCTAATTCACCCCTCCACTTT.

The V gene is TRBV4-3, the J gene TRBJ2-3; 9 nucleotides agree with TRBD2. J gave up 1 base and V 3 bases, and 5 bases lay outside the gene matches. Germline CDR1 reads LGHNA; CDR2 reads YSLEER. The CDR3 contains 16 residues. The CDR3 region is CASSQSRLAGTDTQYF. CDR3 sequence (DNA): TGCGCCAGCAGCCAGAGCAGACTAGCGGGCACAGATACGCAGTATTTT.

The chain couples TRBV27 to TRBJ2-1; no reliable D call. There are 11 residues in the CDR3. The V gene lost 6 bases and the J gene lost 3 bases, with 3 bases spanning the gap. Looked up from germline, CDR1 is MNHEY and CDR2 is SMNVEV (reference sequence). The DNA of the CDR3 is TGTGCCAGCAGGGACTACAATGAGCAGTTCTTC. The encoded protein is CASRDYNEQFF.

The V call is TRBV7-9, the J call TRBJ1-4, with 7 bases identical to TRBD1. The V gene's germline CDR1 is SEHNR and CDR2 FQNEAQ (reference sequence). This CDR3 contains 14 residues. V lost 3 bases to trimming and J lost 8 bases; unmatched junction nucleotides: 6. CDR3 sequence reads: CASSFLSGGEKLFF. The CDR3 DNA reads as TGTGCCAGCAGCTTCCTTTCAGGGGGAGAAAAACTGTTTTTT.

The chain couples TRBV19 to TRBJ1-4; tentative D call: TRBD1 (5 bases). Germline V CDR1 and CDR2: LNHDA, SQIVND (reference sequence). Trimming removed 5 bases at V and 4 bases at J, with 14 bases between. The CDR3 is made up of 15 amino acids. This chain's CDR3 is CASSAGGSLNEKLFF. CDR3 DNA: TGTGCCAGTAGTGCGGGGGGGAGTCTTAATGAAAAACTGTTTTTT.

The chain has TRBV28 and TRBJ1-1, with D tentatively TRBD1 (5 bases). CDR3 length equals 17 residues. Germline CDR1 and CDR2: MDHEN and SYDVKM. The ends were cut back, 3 bases at V and 0 bases at J, with 17 bases in the middle. CDR3 amino acids: CASSFSLLGALNTEAFF. The CDR3 DNA is TGTGCCAGCAGTTTCAGTCTCTTAGGGGCCCTGAACACTGAAGCTTTCTTT.

The gene calls are TRBV30 and TRBJ2-1; either TRBD1 or TRBD2 may fit D (5 bases each). Trimming left V 5 bases short and J 6 bases short, with 11 bases between. The germline CDR1 and CDR2 sequences are GTSNPN and SVGIG (reference sequence). This CDR3 spans 12 amino acids. Here the CDR3 reads CAWLEGSNEQFF. CDR3 coding DNA: TGTGCCTGGCTAGAGGGGAGCAATGAGCAGTTCTTC.

The genes are TRBV4-3 and TRBJ2-7; D might be TRBD1 or TRBD2, each matching 5 bases. CDR3 length: 15 amino acids. With 0 bases removed from V and 3 bases from J, the gap between germline ends came to 12 bases. Germline lookup yields CDR1 LGHNA and CDR2 YSLEER. The CDR3 here is CASSQDIEGLYEQYF. In DNA, the CDR3 is TGCGCCAGCAGCCAAGATATCGAGGGGCTCTACGAGCAGTACTTC.

The chain joins TRBV27 to TRBJ1-1, with no clear D. The CDR3 extends over 15 amino acids. Deletions cut 0 bases from V and 10 bases from J, with 18 bases between. From germline, CDR1 is MNHEY and CDR2 SMNVEV (reference sequence). CDR3 in DNA: TGTGCCAGCAGTTTATCGCCCGACCCGGGGAGCGGAGCTTTCTTT. Protein product: CASSLSPDPGSGAFF.

The J gene is TRBJ2-1, the V gene TRBV9; unclear D gene. Trimming removed 0 bases from V and 6 bases from J, with 7 bases in between. The CDR3 has 13 residues. The germline V gene encodes CDR1 SGDLS and CDR2 YYNGEE. CDR3 nucleotides: TGTGCCAGCAGCGTAGGAGCCAGCAATGAGCAGTTCTTC. Translating gives CASSVGASNEQFF.

The rearrangement uses TRBV4-3 and TRBJ2-5; a possible D gene is TRBD1 (6 bases). TRBJ2-7 explains the end of the DNA better; the J call may be wrong. Germline CDR1 LGHNA, CDR2 YSLEER. The CDR3 spans 15 residues. The CDR3, as DNA: TGCGCCAGCAGCCAAGATTTCCAGGGGTTCTACGAGCAGTACTTC. It codes for CASSQDFQGFYEQYF.